This T cell receptor beta chain is drawn from a study of cytomegalovirus exposure and HLA in healthy donors. CDR3 length: 13 residues. Germline V gene data show CDR1 as SEHNR and CDR2 as FQNEAQ (reference sequence). This PCR relied on a set of 60 Vbeta primers and 13 Jbeta primers. The method was immunoSEQ multiplex PCR; TCRdb's version includes in-frame clones alone and lacks a portion of them. Of approximately 190,000 clones listed, around 90% are singletons. The sequence was collected from a boy aged 2 to 10 in good health and CMV-seronegative. The gene calls are TRBV7-9 and TRBJ2-7; D may be TRBD1 (6 bases). Sequencing was done on a sample of PBMCs. The CDR3 DNA follows: TGTTCCTCAGGGCAGGGGCCTCCCGGGGAGCAGTACTTC. This translates into CSSGQGPPGEQYF. The variable domain in full, with the rest retrieved from reference TRBV7-9 and TRBJ2-7, is DTGVSQNPRHKITKRGQNVTFRCDPISEHNRLYWYRQTLGQGPEFLTYFQNEAQLEKSRLLSDRFSAERPKGSFSTLEIQRTEQGDSAMYLCSSGQGPPGEQYFGPGTRLTVT.